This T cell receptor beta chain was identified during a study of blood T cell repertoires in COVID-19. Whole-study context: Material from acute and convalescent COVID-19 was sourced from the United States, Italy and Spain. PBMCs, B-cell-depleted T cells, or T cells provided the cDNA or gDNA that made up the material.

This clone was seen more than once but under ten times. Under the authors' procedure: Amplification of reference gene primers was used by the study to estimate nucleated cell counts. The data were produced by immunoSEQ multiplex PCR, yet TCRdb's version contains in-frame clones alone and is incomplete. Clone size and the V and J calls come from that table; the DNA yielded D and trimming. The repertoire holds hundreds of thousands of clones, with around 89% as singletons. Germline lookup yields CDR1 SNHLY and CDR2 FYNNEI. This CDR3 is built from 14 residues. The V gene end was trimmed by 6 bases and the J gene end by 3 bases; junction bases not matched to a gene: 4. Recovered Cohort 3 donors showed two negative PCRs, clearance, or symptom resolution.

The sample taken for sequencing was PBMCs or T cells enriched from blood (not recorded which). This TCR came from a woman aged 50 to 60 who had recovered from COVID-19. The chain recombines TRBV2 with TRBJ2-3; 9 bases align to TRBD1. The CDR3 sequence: CASSRDRDTDTQYF. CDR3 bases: TGTGCCAGCAGCCGGGACAGGGATACAGATACGCAGTATTTT.